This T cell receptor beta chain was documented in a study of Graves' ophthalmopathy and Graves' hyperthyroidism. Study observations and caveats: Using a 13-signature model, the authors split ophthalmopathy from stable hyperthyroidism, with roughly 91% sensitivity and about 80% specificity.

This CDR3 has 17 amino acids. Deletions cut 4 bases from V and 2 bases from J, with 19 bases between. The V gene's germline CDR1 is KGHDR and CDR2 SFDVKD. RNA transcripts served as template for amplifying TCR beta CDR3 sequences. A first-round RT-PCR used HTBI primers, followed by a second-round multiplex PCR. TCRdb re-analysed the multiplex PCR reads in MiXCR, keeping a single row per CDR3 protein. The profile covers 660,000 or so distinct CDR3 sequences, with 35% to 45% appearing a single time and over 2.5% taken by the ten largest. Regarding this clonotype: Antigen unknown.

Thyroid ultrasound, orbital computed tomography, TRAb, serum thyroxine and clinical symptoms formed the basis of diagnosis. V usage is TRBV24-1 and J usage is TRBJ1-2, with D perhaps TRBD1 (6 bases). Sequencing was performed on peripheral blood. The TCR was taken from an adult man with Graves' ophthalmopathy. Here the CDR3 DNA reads TGTGCCACCAGTGAAATGGGGGAAGGAGGGGGAAACTATGGCTACACCTTC. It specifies CATSEMGEGGGNYGYTF.